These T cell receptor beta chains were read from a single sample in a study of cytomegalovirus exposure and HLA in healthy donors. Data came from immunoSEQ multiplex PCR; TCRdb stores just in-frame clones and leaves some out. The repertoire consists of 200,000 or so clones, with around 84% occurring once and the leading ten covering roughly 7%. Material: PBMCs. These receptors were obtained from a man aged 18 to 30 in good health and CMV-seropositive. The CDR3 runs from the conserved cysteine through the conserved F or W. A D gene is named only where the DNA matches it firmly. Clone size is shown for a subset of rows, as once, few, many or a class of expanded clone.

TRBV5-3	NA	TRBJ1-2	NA	CARSRRAYYGYTF	TGTGCCAGAAGCAGGCGGGCCTACTATGGCTACACCTTC
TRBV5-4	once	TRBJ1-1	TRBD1	CASSLGDRGITEAFF	TGTGCCAGCAGCTTGGGGGACAGGGGAATAACTGAAGCTTTCTTT
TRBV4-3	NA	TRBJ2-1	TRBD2	CASSHITGTSGSNEIWEQFF	TGCGCCAGCAGCCATATTACCGGGACTAGCGGGAGTAACGAGATTTGGGAGCAGTTCTTC
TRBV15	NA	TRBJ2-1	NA	CATSRDKLAAYNEQFF	TGTGCCACCAGCAGAGACAAACTAGCAGCCTACAATGAGCAGTTCTTC
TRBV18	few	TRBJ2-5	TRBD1	CASSPTDRGSQETQYF	TGTGCCAGCTCACCCACGGACAGGGGAAGCCAAGAGACCCAGTACTTC
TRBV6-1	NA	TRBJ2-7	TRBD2	CASASGFHSYEQYF	TGTGCCAGCGCTAGCGGATTCCACTCCTACGAGCAGTACTTC
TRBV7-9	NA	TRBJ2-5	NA	CASSPGTLGPYQETQYF	TGTGCCAGCAGCCCCGGGACTCTCGGACCATACCAAGAGACCCAGTACTTC
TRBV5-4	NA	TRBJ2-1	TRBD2	CASSLTSGSYNEQFF	TGTGCCAGCAGCCTTACTAGCGGGTCCTACAATGAGCAGTTCTTC
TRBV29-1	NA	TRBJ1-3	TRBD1	CSVAGQGGNTIYF	TGCAGCGTTGCGGGACAGGGTGGAAACACCATATATTTT
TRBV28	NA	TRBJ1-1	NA	CASSTSDTEAFF	TGTGCCAGCAGTACAAGTGACACTGAAGCTTTCTTT
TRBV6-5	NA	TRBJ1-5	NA	CASSRGAGQPQHF	TGTGCCAGCAGTCGGGGGGCAGGCCAGCCCCAGCATTTT
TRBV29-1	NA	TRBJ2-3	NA	CSVEGRAGTDTQYF	TGCAGCGTTGAGGGTAGAGCGGGCACAGATACGCAGTATTTT
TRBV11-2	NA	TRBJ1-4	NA	CASSLDPRGREKLFF	TGTGCCAGCAGCTTAGATCCCAGGGGTCGGGAAAAACTGTTTTTT
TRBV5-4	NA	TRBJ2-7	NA	CASSFRGSYEQYF	TGTGCCAGCAGCTTCCGCGGGTCCTACGAGCAGTACTTC